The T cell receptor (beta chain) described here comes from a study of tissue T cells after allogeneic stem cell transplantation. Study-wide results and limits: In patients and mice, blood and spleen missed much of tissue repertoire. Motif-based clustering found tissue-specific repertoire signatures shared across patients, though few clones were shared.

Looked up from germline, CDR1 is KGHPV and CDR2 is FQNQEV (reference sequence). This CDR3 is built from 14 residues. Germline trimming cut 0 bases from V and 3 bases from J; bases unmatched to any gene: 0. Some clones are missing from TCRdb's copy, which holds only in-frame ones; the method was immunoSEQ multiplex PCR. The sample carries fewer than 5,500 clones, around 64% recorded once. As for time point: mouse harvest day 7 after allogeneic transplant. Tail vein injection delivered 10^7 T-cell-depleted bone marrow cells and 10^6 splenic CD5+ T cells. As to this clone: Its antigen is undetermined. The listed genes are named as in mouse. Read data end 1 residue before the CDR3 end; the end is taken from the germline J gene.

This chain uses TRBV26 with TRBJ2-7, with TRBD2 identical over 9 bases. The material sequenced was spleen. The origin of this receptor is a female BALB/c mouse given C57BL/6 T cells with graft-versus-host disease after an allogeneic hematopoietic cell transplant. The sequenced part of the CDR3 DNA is TGTGCCAGCAGTCTGTCCTGGGGGGGCTATGAACAGTAC. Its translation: CASSLSWGGYEQY. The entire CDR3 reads CASSLSWGGYEQYF.